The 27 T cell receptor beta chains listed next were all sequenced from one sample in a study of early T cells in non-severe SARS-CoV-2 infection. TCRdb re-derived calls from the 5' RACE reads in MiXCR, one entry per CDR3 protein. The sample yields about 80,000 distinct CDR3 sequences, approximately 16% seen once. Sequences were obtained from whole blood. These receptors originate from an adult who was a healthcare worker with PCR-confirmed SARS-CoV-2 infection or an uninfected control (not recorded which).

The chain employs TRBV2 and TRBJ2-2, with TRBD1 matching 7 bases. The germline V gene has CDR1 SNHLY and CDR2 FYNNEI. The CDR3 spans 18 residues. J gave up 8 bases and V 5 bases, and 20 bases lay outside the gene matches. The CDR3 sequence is CASSLRGGGQRAPGELFF. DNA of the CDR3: TGTGCCAGCAGTTTGCGAGGTGGGGGACAGAGAGCTCCTGGGGAGCTGTTTTTT.

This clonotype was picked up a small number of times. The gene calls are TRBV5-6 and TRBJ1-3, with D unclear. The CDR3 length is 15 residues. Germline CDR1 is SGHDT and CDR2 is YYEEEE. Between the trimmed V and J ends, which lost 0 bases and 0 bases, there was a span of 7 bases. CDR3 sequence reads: CASSLGRSSGNTIYF. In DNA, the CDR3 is TGTGCCAGCAGCTTGGGGCGAAGCTCTGGAAACACCATATATTTT.

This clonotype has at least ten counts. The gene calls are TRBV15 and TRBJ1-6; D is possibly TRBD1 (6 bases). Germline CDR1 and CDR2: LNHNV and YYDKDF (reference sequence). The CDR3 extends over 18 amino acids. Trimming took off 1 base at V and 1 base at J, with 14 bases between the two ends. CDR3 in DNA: TGTGCCACCAGCAGAGCTAGTAGAGGGGGATCCTATAATTCACCCCTCCACTTT. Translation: CATSRASRGGSYNSPLHF.

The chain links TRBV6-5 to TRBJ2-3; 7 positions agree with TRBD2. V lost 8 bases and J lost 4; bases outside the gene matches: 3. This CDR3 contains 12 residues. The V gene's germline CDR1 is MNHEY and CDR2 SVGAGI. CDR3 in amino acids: CASRTSPDTQYF. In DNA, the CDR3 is TGTGCCAGCCGGACTAGTCCAGATACGCAGTATTTT.

The CDR3 here is CSARTPLVAVNEQFF. The CDR3 DNA follows: TGCAGTGCTAGAACACCCCTGGTAGCGGTCAATGAGCAGTTCTTC. The rearrangement uses TRBV20-1 and TRBJ2-1; tentatively, D is TRBD2 (6 bases). The CDR3 sequence is 15 residues long. With 2 bases removed from V and 6 bases from J, the gap between germline ends came to 17 bases. Germline values: CDR1 DFQATT, CDR2 SNEGSKA (reference sequence).

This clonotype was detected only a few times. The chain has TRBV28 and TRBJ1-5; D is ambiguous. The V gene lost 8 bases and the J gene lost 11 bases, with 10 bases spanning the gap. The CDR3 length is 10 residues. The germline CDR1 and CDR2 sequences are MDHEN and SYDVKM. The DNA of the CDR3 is TGTGCCAGCGCGGGTGTGGCCCAGCATTTT. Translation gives CASAGVAQHF.

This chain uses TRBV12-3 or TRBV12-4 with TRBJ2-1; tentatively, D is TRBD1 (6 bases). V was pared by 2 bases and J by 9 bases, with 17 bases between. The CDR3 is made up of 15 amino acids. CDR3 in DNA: TGTGCCAGCAGTTTATCAGGGGTAGATGTGGGTGAGCAGTTCTTC. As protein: CASSLSGVDVGEQFF.

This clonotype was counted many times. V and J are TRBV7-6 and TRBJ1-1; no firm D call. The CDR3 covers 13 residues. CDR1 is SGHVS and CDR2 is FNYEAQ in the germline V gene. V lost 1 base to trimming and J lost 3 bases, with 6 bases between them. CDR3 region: CASSLEGHTEAFF. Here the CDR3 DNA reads TGTGCCAGCAGCTTAGAAGGCCACACTGAAGCTTTCTTT.

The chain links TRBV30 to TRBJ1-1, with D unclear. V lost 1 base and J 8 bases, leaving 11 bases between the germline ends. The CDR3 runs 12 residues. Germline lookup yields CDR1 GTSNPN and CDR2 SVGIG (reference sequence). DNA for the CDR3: TGTGCCTGGAGTGGCCGCAGCCTCGAAGCTTTCTTT. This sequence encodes CAWSGRSLEAFF.

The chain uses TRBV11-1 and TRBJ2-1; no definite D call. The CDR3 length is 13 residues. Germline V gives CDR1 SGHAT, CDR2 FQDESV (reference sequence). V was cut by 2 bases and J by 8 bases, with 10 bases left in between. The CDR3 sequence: CASSLRQQHEQFF. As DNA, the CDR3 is TGTGCCAGCAGCTTACGCCAACAGCATGAGCAGTTCTTC.

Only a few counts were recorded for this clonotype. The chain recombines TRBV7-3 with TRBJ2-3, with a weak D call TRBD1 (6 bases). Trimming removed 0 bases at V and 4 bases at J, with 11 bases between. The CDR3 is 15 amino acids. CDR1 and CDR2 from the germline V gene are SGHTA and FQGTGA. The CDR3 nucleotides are TGTGCCAGCAGCTTAACGCGAACAGGGCCAGATACGCAGTATTTT. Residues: CASSLTRTGPDTQYF.

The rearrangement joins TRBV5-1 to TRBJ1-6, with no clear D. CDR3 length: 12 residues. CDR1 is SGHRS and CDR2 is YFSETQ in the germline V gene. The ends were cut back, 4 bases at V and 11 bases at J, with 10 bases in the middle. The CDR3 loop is CASSGAGAPLHF. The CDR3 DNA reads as TGCGCCAGCAGCGGCGCGGGAGCACCCCTCCACTTT.

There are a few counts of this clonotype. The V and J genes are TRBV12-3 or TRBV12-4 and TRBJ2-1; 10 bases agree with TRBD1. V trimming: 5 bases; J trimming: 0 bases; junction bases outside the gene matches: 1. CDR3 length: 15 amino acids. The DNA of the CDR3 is TGTGCCAGCAGTAGGACAGGGGGCTCCTACAATGAGCAGTTCTTC. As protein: CASSRTGGSYNEQFF.

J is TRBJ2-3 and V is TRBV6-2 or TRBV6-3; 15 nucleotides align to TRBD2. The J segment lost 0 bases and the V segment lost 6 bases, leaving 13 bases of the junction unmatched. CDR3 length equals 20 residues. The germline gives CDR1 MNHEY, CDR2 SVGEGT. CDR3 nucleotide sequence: TGTGCCAGCAGCCACACCGGGACTAGCGGGGGGTGGATTAGCACAGATACGCAGTATTTT. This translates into CASSHTGTSGGWISTDTQYF.

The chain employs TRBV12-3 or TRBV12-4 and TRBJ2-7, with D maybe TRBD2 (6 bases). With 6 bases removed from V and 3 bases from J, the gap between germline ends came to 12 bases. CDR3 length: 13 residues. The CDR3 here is CASREGPGYEQYF. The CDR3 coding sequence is TGTGCCAGCAGGGAGGGGCCCGGCTACGAGCAGTACTTC.

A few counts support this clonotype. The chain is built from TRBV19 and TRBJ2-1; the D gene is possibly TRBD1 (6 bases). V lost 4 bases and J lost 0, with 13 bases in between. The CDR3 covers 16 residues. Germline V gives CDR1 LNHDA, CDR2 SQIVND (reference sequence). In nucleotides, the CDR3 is TGTGCCAGTAGTAAGTACAGGGTGAGCTCCTACAATGAGCAGTTCTTC. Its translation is CASSKYRVSSYNEQFF. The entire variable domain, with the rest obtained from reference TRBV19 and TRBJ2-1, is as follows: DGGITQSPKYLFRKEGQNVTLSCEQNLNHDAMYWYRQDPGQGLRLIYYSQIVNDFQKGDIAEGYSVSREKKESFPLTVTSAQKNPTAFYLCASSKYRVSSYNEQFFGPGTRLTVL.

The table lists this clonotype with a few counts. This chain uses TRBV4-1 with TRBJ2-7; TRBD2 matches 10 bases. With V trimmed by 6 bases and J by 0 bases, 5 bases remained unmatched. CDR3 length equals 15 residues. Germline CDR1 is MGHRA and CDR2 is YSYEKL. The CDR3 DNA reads TGCGCCAGCAGTTTCATAGCGGGGGGCTCCTACGAGCAGTACTTC. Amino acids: CASSFIAGGSYEQYF.

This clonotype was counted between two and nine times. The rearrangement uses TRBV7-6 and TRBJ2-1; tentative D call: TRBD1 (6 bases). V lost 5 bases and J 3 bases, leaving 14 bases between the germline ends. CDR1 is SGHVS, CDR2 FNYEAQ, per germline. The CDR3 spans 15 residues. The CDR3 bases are TGTGCCAGCAGCCCCTTGTCGACAGGCTACAATGAGCAGTTCTTC. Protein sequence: CASSPLSTGYNEQFF. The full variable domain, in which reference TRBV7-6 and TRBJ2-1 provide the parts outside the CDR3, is GAGVSQSPRYKVTKRGQDVALRCDPISGHVSLYWYRQALGQGPEFLTYFNYEAQQDKSGLPNDRFSAERPEGSISTLTIQRTEQRDSAMYRCASSPLSTGYNEQFFGPGTRLTVL.

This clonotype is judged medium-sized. CDR3 bases: TGTGCCAGCAGTCGTAGTAGCGGGGGGGCCGAAGATACGCAGTATTTT. This encodes CASSRSSGGAEDTQYF. The chain carries TRBV7-2 and TRBJ2-3, with TRBD2 matching 11 bases. The CDR3 runs to 16 residues. V dropped 6 bases and J dropped 5; count of bases not matched to a gene: 10. CDR1 is SGHTA and CDR2 is FQGNSA in the germline V gene.

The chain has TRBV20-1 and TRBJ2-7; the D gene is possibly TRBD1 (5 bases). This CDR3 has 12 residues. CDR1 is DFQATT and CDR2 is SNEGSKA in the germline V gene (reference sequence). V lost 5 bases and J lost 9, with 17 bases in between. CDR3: CSAPTDSLRQYF. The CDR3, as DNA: TGCAGTGCTCCCACCGACAGCTTGAGGCAGTACTTC.

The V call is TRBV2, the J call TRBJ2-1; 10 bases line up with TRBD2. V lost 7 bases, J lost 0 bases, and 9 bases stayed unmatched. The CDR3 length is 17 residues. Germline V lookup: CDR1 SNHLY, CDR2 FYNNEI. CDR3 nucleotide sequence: TGTGCCAGCACCCTGACTAGCGGGCCTAGCTCCTACAATGAGCAGTTCTTC. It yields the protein CASTLTSGPSSYNEQFF.

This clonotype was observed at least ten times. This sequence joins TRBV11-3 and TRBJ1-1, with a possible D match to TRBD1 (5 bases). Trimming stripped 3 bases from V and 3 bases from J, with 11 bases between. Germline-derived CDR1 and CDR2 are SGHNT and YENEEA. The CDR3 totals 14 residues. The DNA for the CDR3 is TGTGCCAGCAGCTTCTACCCGGGGGACACTGAAGCTTTCTTT. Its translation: CASSFYPGDTEAFF. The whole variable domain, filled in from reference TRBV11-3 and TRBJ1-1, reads EAGVVQSPRYKIIEKKQPVAFWCNPISGHNTLYWYLQNLGQGPELLIRYENEEAVDDSQLPKDRFSAERLKGVDSTLKIQPAELGDSAVYLCASSFYPGDTEAFFGQGTRLTVV.

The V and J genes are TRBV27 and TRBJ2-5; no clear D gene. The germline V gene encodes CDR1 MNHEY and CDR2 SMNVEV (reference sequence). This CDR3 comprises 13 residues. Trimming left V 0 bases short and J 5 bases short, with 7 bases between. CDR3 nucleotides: TGTGCCAGCAGTTTATCGTGGACGGAGACCCAGTACTTC. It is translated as CASSLSWTETQYF.

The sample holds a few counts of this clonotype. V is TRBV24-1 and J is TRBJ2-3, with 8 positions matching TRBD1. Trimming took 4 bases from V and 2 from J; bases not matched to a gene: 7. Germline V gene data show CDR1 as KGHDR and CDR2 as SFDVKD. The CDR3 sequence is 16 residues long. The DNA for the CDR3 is TGTGCCACCAGTGAGCGGACAGGGAGCGACACAGATACGCAGTATTTT. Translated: CATSERTGSDTDTQYF.

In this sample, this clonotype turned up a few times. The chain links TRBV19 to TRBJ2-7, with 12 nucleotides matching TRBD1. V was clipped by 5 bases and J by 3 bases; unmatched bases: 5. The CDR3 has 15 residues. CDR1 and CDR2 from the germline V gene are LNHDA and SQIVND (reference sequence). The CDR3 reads CASSGRDRGLYEQYF. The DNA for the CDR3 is TGTGCCAGTAGTGGCCGGGACAGGGGGCTCTACGAGCAGTACTTC. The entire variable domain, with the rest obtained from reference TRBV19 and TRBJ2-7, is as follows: DGGITQSPKYLFRKEGQNVTLSCEQNLNHDAMYWYRQDPGQGLRLIYYSQIVNDFQKGDIAEGYSVSREKKESFPLTVTSAQKNPTAFYLCASSGRDRGLYEQYFGPGTRLTVT.

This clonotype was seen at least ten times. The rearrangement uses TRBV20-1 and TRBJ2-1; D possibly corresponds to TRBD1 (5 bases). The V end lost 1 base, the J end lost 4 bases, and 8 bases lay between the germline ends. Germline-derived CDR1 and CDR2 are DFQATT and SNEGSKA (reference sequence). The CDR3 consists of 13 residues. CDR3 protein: CSARVQGYNEQFF. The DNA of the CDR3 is TGCAGTGCTAGAGTTCAGGGATACAATGAGCAGTTCTTC.

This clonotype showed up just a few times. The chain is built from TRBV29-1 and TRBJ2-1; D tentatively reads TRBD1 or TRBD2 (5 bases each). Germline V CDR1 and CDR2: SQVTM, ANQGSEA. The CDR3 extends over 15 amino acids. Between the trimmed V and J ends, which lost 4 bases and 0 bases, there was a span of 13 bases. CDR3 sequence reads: CSVVRPGPSYNEQFF. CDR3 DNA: TGCAGCGTTGTTCGCCCGGGACCCTCCTACAATGAGCAGTTCTTC.